Listed below are T cell receptor beta chains from one sample, sequenced in a study of T cell responses to AZD1222 COVID-19 vaccine. Sequencing was performed with immunoSEQ multiplex PCR; in TCRdb, only in-frame clones are kept and a portion is missing. Of about 140,000 clones listed, 85% to 95% are singletons. The material was peripheral blood, obtained on day 0 of AZD1222 vaccination. Source of these receptors: an adult in good health. Both conserved end residues are part of each CDR3. The D gene is left open where the match is weak. Clone size, where shown, is once, few, many, or a class for clones that have expanded.

v_gene: TRBV12-3/TRBV12-4; d_gene: -; abundance: few; j_gene: TRBJ1-2; CDR3nt: TGTGCCAGCAGTCGCGATTCTTGGGGGGGCTACACCTTC; CDR3aa: CASSRDSWGGYTF
v_gene: TRBV19; d_gene: -; abundance: -; j_gene: TRBJ2-6; CDR3nt: TGTGCCAGTGGGGCCAGTTCCTTCCTGACTTTC; CDR3aa: CASGASSFLTF
v_gene: TRBV9; d_gene: -; abundance: -; j_gene: TRBJ2-3; CDR3nt: TGTGCCAGCAGCGTAGATCTGTTCACAGATACGCAGTATTTT; CDR3aa: CASSVDLFTDTQYF
v_gene: TRBV4-1; d_gene: -; abundance: -; j_gene: TRBJ1-4; CDR3nt: TGCGCCAGCAGCCAGACCAGCAATGAAAAACTGTTTTTT; CDR3aa: CASSQTSNEKLFF
v_gene: TRBV25-1; d_gene: -; abundance: -; j_gene: TRBJ1-1; CDR3nt: TGTGCCAGCAAGTGGGGAGAGACTGAAGCTTTCTTT; CDR3aa: CASKWGETEAFF
v_gene: TRBV7-2; d_gene: -; abundance: -; j_gene: TRBJ1-5; CDR3nt: TGTGCCAGCAGCACGACAGGACTTTATAGCAATCAGCCCCAGCATTTT; CDR3aa: CASSTTGLYSNQPQHF
v_gene: TRBV5-1; d_gene: -; abundance: -; j_gene: TRBJ2-3; CDR3nt: TGCGCCAGCAGCCCGGATTTTGGGGTAGATACGCAGTATTTT; CDR3aa: CASSPDFGVDTQYF
v_gene: TRBV4-2; d_gene: TRBD2; abundance: -; j_gene: TRBJ2-7; CDR3nt: TGTGCCAGCAGTTCCATCCCGGGACTAGCGGGTAAAGAGCAGTACTTC; CDR3aa: CASSSIPGLAGKEQYF
v_gene: TRBV5-1; d_gene: -; abundance: -; j_gene: TRBJ2-7; CDR3nt: TGCGCCAGCAGCGAGGGACTCATCTCCTACGAGCAGTACTTC; CDR3aa: CASSEGLISYEQYF
v_gene: TRBV19; d_gene: -; abundance: -; j_gene: TRBJ2-1; CDR3nt: TGTGCCAGCGGGAAAGGCGATGAGCAGTTCTTC; CDR3aa: CASGKGDEQFF
v_gene: TRBV5-6; d_gene: TRBD2; abundance: -; j_gene: TRBJ2-1; CDR3nt: TGTGCCAGCAGCATTACGACTAGCGGGGTAGCAAATGAGCAGTTCTTC; CDR3aa: CASSITTSGVANEQFF
v_gene: TRBV2; d_gene: TRBD1; abundance: -; j_gene: TRBJ1-5; CDR3nt: TGTGCCAGCGGACAGGGGGAGAATCAGCCCCAGCATTTT; CDR3aa: CASGQGENQPQHF
v_gene: TRBV3-1/TRBV3-2; d_gene: -; abundance: -; j_gene: TRBJ1-5; CDR3nt: TGTGCCAGCAGCCAGGCTGGGAAGCCCCAGCATTTT; CDR3aa: CASSQAGKPQHF
v_gene: TRBV12-3/TRBV12-4; d_gene: TRBD1; abundance: -; j_gene: TRBJ1-2; CDR3nt: TGTGCCAGCAGTCCGACAGGGATCTATGGCTACACCTTC; CDR3aa: CASSPTGIYGYTF
v_gene: TRBV18; d_gene: TRBD1; abundance: once; j_gene: TRBJ1-2; CDR3nt: TGTGCCAGCTCTGCCGGGACAGACCTCTATGGCTACACCTTC; CDR3aa: CASSAGTDLYGYTF
v_gene: TRBV5-1; d_gene: TRBD2; abundance: -; j_gene: TRBJ2-3; CDR3nt: TGCGCCAGCAGCTCCCCTTTAGCGGGAGCCGGGGATACGCAGTATTTT; CDR3aa: CASSSPLAGAGDTQYF
v_gene: TRBV10-2; d_gene: -; abundance: -; j_gene: TRBJ1-2; CDR3nt: TGCGCCAGCCGCCGGGACAACTATGGCTACACCTTC; CDR3aa: CASRRDNYGYTF
v_gene: TRBV29-1; d_gene: TRBD2; abundance: -; j_gene: TRBJ2-3; CDR3nt: TGCACCTCCTCCGGGGGGTACAGCACAGATACGCAGTATTTT; CDR3aa: CTSSGGYSTDTQYF
v_gene: TRBV27; d_gene: -; abundance: -; j_gene: TRBJ2-5; CDR3nt: TGTGCCAGCAGGTGGGGTGAGACCCAGTACTTC; CDR3aa: CASRWGETQYF
v_gene: TRBV11-2; d_gene: -; abundance: -; j_gene: TRBJ2-2; CDR3nt: TGTGCCAGCAGAGACACCAATAGGAACACCGGGGAGCTGTTTTTT; CDR3aa: CASRDTNRNTGELFF
v_gene: TRBV5-4; d_gene: -; abundance: -; j_gene: TRBJ1-5; CDR3nt: TGTGCCAGCAGCTTCGGGGGTCAGAATCAGCCCCAGCATTTT; CDR3aa: CASSFGGQNQPQHF
v_gene: TRBV3-1/TRBV3-2; d_gene: TRBD2; abundance: -; j_gene: TRBJ2-1; CDR3nt: TGTGCCAGCAGCCAAGTTAGCGGGAGCTCTGGGCATGAGCAGTTCTTC; CDR3aa: CASSQVSGSSGHEQFF
v_gene: TRBV5-1; d_gene: TRBD1; abundance: -; j_gene: TRBJ1-3; CDR3nt: TGCGCCAGCAGCCTGTTGACAGGGTTGGACACCATATATTTT; CDR3aa: CASSLLTGLDTIYF
v_gene: TRBV10-3; d_gene: -; abundance: -; j_gene: TRBJ1-3; CDR3nt: TGTGCCATCAGTGAGCCCCTCGGCAACACCATATATTTT; CDR3aa: CAISEPLGNTIYF
v_gene: TRBV28; d_gene: -; abundance: -; j_gene: TRBJ1-2; CDR3nt: TGTGCCAGCAGGGCCCCGGGGCAGGGAAATGGCTACACCTTC; CDR3aa: CASRAPGQGNGYTF
v_gene: TRBV5-1; d_gene: -; abundance: -; j_gene: TRBJ2-3; CDR3nt: TGCGCCAGCAGCTCTGGAGAAGGGTGGGTGTTTGATACGCAGTATTTT; CDR3aa: CASSSGEGWVFDTQYF
v_gene: TRBV6-5; d_gene: TRBD1; abundance: -; j_gene: TRBJ1-1; CDR3nt: TGTGCCACCCGGGACAGGGGCGACACTGAAGCTTTCTTT; CDR3aa: CATRDRGDTEAFF
v_gene: TRBV3-1/TRBV3-2; d_gene: -; abundance: once; j_gene: TRBJ1-6; CDR3nt: TGTGCCAGCCGGTCCACAGGGACTTTCTATTCACCCCTCCACTTT; CDR3aa: CASRSTGTFYSPLHF
v_gene: TRBV6-6; d_gene: -; abundance: -; j_gene: TRBJ1-1; CDR3nt: TGTGCCAGCAGTTACGGGGTCGGGCTGAACACTGAAGCTTTCTTT; CDR3aa: CASSYGVGLNTEAFF
v_gene: TRBV5-1; d_gene: -; abundance: -; j_gene: TRBJ1-2; CDR3nt: TGCGCCAGCAGCTTTCAGGGACTCAACTATGGCTACACCTTC; CDR3aa: CASSFQGLNYGYTF
v_gene: TRBV9; d_gene: -; abundance: once; j_gene: TRBJ2-4; CDR3nt: TGTGCCAGCAGCGTAGGATCAAGCGGGAACATTCAGTACTTC; CDR3aa: CASSVGSSGNIQYF
v_gene: TRBV2; d_gene: -; abundance: -; j_gene: TRBJ1-5; CDR3nt: TGTGCCAGCAGTGCGGAAGGAGGTCAGCCCCAGCATTTT; CDR3aa: CASSAEGGQPQHF
v_gene: TRBV11-1; d_gene: -; abundance: -; j_gene: TRBJ2-1; CDR3nt: TGTGCCAGCAGCTTAGCTAGATTCCCCACCAATGAGCAGTTCTTC; CDR3aa: CASSLARFPTNEQFF
v_gene: TRBV6-5; d_gene: TRBD1; abundance: -; j_gene: TRBJ1-4; CDR3nt: TGTGCCAGCAAGGCGGACAGGCGAAATGAAAAACTGTTTTTT; CDR3aa: CASKADRRNEKLFF
v_gene: TRBV5-4; d_gene: -; abundance: -; j_gene: TRBJ2-7; CDR3nt: TGTGCCAGCAGTACAGTGGCGGCGGGTAAGGATTACGAGCAGTACTTC; CDR3aa: CASSTVAAGKDYEQYF
v_gene: TRBV12-2; d_gene: -; abundance: -; j_gene: TRBJ2-7; CDR3nt: TGTGCAAGTCGCTCCGGGACTAGCGGGTGCTCCATTTACGAGCAGTACTTC; CDR3aa: CASRSGTSGCSIYEQYF
v_gene: TRBV4-3; d_gene: -; abundance: -; j_gene: TRBJ2-1; CDR3nt: TGCGCCAGCAGTCGCGGGTTACACAATGAGCAGTTCTTC; CDR3aa: CASSRGLHNEQFF
v_gene: TRBV2; d_gene: -; abundance: -; j_gene: TRBJ1-2; CDR3nt: TGTGCCAGCAATGACTTCTATAACTATGGCTACACCTTC; CDR3aa: CASNDFYNYGYTF